Following are 3 T cell receptor beta chains from one sample sequenced in a study of Graves' ophthalmopathy and Graves' hyperthyroidism. The study amplified TCR beta CDR3 regions using RNA transcripts. First-round RT-PCR used HTBI primers; second-round multiplex PCR followed. A single record per CDR3 protein comes from TCRdb applying MiXCR to the multiplex PCR reads. The sample records over a million distinct CDR3 sequences, about two fifths being singletons. Sequenced input: peripheral blood or thyroid tissue (not recorded which). These receptors were taken from an adult man with Graves' hyperthyroidism.

In this sample, this clonotype turned up many times. The rearrangement joins TRBV20-1 to TRBJ2-7, with a possible D match to TRBD2 (6 bases). Germline lookup yields CDR1 DFQATT and CDR2 SNEGSKA (reference sequence). Trimming took 1 base from V and 3 from J, leaving 16 bases between them. The CDR3 is made up of 15 amino acids. CDR3 sequence: CSARGDSGFFYEQYF. As DNA, the CDR3 is TGCAGTGCTAGAGGAGATAGCGGCTTCTTCTACGAGCAGTACTTC.

Turning to this clonotype: One junction end disagrees with the germline gene, perhaps due to a read error. The rearrangement joins TRBV29-1 to TRBJ2-7; possibly TRBD2 for D (5 bases). This CDR3 contains 13 residues. Germline V gene sequence: CDR1 SQVTM, CDR2 ANQGSEA. The CDR3 coding sequence is TGCAGCGTAGACCTAGTCGGCACCGGGGAGCTGTACTTC. This gives the protein CSVDLVGTGELYF.

This clonotype was counted at least ten times. This sequence joins TRBV7-9 and TRBJ2-2; D is uncertain. The germline CDR1 and CDR2 sequences are SEHNR and FQNEAQ (reference sequence). V was shortened by 10 bases and J by 4 bases, with 7 bases between the two germline ends. This CDR3 is built from 11 residues. For the CDR3, the DNA is TGTGCCACCCGTTCCACCGGGGAGCTGTTTTTT. This gives the protein CATRSTGELFF.